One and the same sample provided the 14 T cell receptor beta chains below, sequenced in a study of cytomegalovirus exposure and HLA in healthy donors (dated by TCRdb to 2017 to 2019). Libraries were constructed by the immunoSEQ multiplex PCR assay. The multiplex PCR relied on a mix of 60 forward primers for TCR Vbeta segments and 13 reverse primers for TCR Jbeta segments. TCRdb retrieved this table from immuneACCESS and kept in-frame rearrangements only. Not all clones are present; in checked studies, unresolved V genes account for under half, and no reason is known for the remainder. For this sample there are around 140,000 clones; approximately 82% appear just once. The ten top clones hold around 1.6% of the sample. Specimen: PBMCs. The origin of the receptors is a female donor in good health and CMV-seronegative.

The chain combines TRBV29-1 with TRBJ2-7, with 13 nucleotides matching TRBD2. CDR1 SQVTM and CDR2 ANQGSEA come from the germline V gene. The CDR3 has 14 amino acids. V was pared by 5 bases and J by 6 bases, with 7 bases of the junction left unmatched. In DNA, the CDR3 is TGCAGCGTTACTAGCGGGAGGGCTCATAGCGAGCAGTACTTC. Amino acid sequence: CSVTSGRAHSEQYF.

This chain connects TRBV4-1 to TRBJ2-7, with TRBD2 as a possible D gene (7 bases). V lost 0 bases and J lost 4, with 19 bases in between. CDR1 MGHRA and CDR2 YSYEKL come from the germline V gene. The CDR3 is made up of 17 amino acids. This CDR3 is CASSQDWGPGEGYEQYF. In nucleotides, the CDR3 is TGCGCCAGCAGCCAAGATTGGGGCCCAGGGGAGGGATACGAGCAGTACTTC.

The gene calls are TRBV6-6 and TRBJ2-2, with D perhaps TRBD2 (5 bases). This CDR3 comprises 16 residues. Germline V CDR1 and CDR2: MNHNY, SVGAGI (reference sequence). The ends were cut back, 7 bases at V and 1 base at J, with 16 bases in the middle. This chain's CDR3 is CASNKGSGGNTGELFF. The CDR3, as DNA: TGTGCCAGCAACAAAGGGTCAGGAGGGAACACCGGGGAGCTGTTTTTT.

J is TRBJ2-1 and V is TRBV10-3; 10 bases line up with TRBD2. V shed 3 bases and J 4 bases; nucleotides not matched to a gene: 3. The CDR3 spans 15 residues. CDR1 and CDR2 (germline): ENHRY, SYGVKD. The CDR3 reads CAISDRTSGYNEQFF. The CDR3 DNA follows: TGTGCCATCAGTGACCGGACTAGCGGTTACAATGAGCAGTTCTTC.

CDR3 DNA: TGTGCCAGCAGACCTCCGGGACTAGGAGTAGACAATGAGCAGTTCTTC. It specifies CASRPPGLGVDNEQFF. The V gene is TRBV25-1, the J gene TRBJ2-1; 8 nucleotides match TRBD2. The CDR3 is 16 amino acids. V lost 6 bases and J lost 5; bases outside the gene matches: 12. Germline lookup yields CDR1 MGHDK and CDR2 SYGVNS.

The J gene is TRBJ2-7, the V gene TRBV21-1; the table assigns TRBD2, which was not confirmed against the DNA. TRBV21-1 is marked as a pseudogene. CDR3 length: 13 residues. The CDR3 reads CASRKRSSYEQYF. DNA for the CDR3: TGTGCCAGCAGGAAGCGGAGCTCCTACGAGCAGTACTTC.

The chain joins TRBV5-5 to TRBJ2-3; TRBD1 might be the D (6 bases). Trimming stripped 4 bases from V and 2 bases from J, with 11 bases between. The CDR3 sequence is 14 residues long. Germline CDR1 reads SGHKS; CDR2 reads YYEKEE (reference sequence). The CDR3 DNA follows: TGTGCCAGCAGCCGTCAGGGGATCACAGATACGCAGTATTTT. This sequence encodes CASSRQGITDTQYF.

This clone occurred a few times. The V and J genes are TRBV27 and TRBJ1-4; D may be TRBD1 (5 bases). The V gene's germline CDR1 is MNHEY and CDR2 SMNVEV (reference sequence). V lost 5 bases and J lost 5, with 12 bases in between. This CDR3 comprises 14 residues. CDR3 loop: CASSPSQGNEKLFF. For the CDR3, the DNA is TGTGCCAGCAGTCCGTCGCAGGGAAATGAAAAACTGTTTTTT. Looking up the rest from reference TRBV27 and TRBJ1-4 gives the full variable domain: EAQVTQNPRYLITVTGKKLTVTCSQNMNHEYMSWYRQDPGLGLRQIYYSMNVEVTDKGDVPEGYKVSRKEKRNFPLILESPSPNQTSLYFCASSPSQGNEKLFFGSGTQLSVL.

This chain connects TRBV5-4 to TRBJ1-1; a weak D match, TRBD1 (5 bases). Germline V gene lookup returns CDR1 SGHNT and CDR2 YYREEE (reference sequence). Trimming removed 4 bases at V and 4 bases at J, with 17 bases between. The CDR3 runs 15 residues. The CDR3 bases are TGTGCCAGCAGCCCCAGGGATTTTTGGGGCACTGAAGCTTTCTTT. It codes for CASSPRDFWGTEAFF.

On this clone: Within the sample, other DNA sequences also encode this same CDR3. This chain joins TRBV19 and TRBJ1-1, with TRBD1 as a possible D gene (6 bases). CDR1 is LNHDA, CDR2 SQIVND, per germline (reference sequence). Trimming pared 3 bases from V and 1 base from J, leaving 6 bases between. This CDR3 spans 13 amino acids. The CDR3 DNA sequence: TGTGCCAGTAGTATCAGGGGGAACACTGAAGCTTTCTTT. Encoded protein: CASSIRGNTEAFF.

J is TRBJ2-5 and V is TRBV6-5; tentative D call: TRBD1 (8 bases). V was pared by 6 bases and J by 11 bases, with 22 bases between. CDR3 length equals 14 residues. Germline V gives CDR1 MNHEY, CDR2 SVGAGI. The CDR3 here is CASSQGQGAGEQYF. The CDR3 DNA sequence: TGTGCCAGCAGCCAGGGGCAGGGGGCGGGGGAGCAGTACTTC.

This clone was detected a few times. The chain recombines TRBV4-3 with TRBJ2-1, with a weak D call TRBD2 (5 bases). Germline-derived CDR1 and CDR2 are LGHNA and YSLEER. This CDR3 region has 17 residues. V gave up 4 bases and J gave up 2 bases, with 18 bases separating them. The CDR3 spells CASSRIHGEGPYNEQFF. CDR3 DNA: TGCGCCAGCAGCCGAATTCACGGGGAAGGGCCCTACAATGAGCAGTTCTTC.

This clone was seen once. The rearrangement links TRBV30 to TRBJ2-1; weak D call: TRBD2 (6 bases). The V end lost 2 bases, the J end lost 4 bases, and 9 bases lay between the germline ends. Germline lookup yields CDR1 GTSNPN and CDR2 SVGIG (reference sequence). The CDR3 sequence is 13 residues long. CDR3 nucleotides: TGTGCCTGGAGTCTGGGGGGTTACAATGAGCAGTTCTTC. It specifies CAWSLGGYNEQFF.

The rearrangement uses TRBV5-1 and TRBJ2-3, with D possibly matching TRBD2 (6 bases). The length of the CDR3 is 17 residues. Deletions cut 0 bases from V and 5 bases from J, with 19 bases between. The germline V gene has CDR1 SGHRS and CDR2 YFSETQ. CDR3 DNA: TGCGCCAGCAGCTTGGGGAGGACTACCCGGAGTGGAGATACGCAGTATTTT. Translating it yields CASSLGRTTRSGDTQYF.